Sequencing of this T cell receptor beta chain was carried out in a study of a mutant IDH1 vaccine in newly diagnosed glioma. The overall study: Treated patients had a mean age of approximately 40 years and a roughly 60% male, 37.5% female split. It was radiotherapy, temozolomide, or both that patients received previously, with most receiving both. Study conclusions and caveats: Pseudoprogression appears to have had no connection to changes in top peripheral T cell clonotypes.

Regarding time point: week 35, safety follow-up. Each vaccine dose was 300 ug of mutant IDH1 20-mer peptide, with topical imiquimod. There were eight vaccinations for patients, given in weeks 1, 3, 5, 7, 11, 15, 19 and 23. A remark on this clone: No antigen is known for it.

Sequencing used immunoSEQ multiplex PCR; TCRdb keeps in-frame clones, though not all of them. The top ten clones hold approximately 12% of a sample with around 70,000 clones, around 82% of them seen once. The sequencing used PBMCs, collected from a glioma patient whose treatment included an IDH1 peptide vaccine. The source of this sequence is a man aged 18 to 30 with glioma.

The CDR3 nucleotides are TGTGCCAGTAAGAGACTAGCGGGAGTGGCAAGAGACGAGCAGTACTTC. It is translated as CASKRLAGVARDEQYF. The chain employs TRBV19 and TRBJ2-7; 12 bases match TRBD2. V gave up 7 bases and J gave up 5 bases; unmatched junction bases: 12. The V gene's germline CDR1 is LNHDA and CDR2 SQIVND (reference sequence). CDR3 length: 16 residues.